These 26 T cell receptor beta chains were all obtained from the same sample, sequenced in a study of control samples from healthy donors and cancer patients. TCRdb's table, derived via immunoSEQ multiplex PCR, lists solely in-frame clones and lacks some. Here the sample spans 95,000 to 100,000 clones, more than 85% being singletons. Source material: blood. Receptors were obtained from a man aged 25-40 years in good health.

This chain connects TRBV12-5 to TRBJ2-7, with TRBD1 identical over 10 bases. CDR1 LGHNT and CDR2 FRNRAP come from the germline V gene. The CDR3 has 14 residues. The ends lost 6 bases at V and 5 bases at J; junction bases unmatched: 7. CDR3 protein: CASGTGGASDEQYF. CDR3 nucleotides: TGTGCTAGTGGGACAGGGGGCGCTTCGGACGAGCAGTACTTC.

Sample share makes this clone medium-sized. The V gene is TRBV28, the J gene TRBJ1-2; D gene uncertain. Germline values: CDR1 MDHEN, CDR2 SYDVKM. Trimming shortened V by 7 bases and J by 1 base, and 13 bases separated the two germline ends. CDR3 size: 14 residues. As DNA, the CDR3 is TGTGCCAGCACCCCACTCGGGGATAACTATGGCTACACCTTC. It specifies CASTPLGDNYGYTF.

This clone was seen a single time. The gene calls are TRBV6-4 and TRBJ2-5; 9 nucleotides agree with TRBD1. Looked up from germline, CDR1 is MRHNA and CDR2 is SNTAGT. This CDR3 region has 15 residues. The junction had 12 bases not matched to a gene; V was cut back by 6 bases and J by 7 bases. The CDR3 loop reads CASRGGDREIGTQYF. The DNA for the CDR3 is TGTGCCAGCAGGGGGGGGGACAGGGAAATAGGGACCCAGTACTTC.

This rearrangement joins TRBV2 to TRBJ2-7; TRBD1 matches 9 bases. This CDR3 region has 14 residues. The V segment lost 6 bases and the J segment 6 bases; nucleotides outside the gene matches: 9. Looked up from germline, CDR1 is SNHLY and CDR2 is FYNNEI. The CDR3 DNA reads as TGTGCCAGCAGGAGGGGACAGGGTATCGGCGAGCAGTACGTC. It translates to CASRRGQGIGEQYV.

CDR3 protein: CASIRQKNTEAFF. CDR3 in DNA: TGTGCCAGCATCAGGCAGAAGAACACTGAAGCTTTCTTT. V gene TRBV28 combines with J gene TRBJ1-1; no clear D gene. CDR1 MDHEN and CDR2 SYDVKM come from the germline V gene. The CDR3 consists of 13 residues. Trimming left V 7 bases short and J 1 base short, with 10 bases between.

The genes are TRBV27 and TRBJ2-1; 9 bases map to TRBD1. With V trimmed by 6 bases and J by 2 bases, 2 bases remained unmatched. Germline V gives CDR1 MNHEY, CDR2 SMNVEV (reference sequence). The CDR3 has 14 amino acids. The CDR3 DNA sequence: TGTGCCAGCAGGTGGACAGGGGCCTACAATGAGCAGTTCTTC. It translates to CASRWTGAYNEQFF.

The chain uses TRBV7-9 and TRBJ1-1; D is ambiguous. Trimming took 8 bases from V and 4 from J, leaving 20 bases between them. The CDR3 covers 15 residues. Germline CDR1 is SEHNR and CDR2 is FQNEAQ (reference sequence). This chain's CDR3 is CASDLDMVRGTEAFF. The CDR3 nucleotides are TGTGCCAGCGATCTAGATATGGTTCGGGGCACTGAAGCTTTCTTT.

V is TRBV7-2 and J is TRBJ1-1; maybe TRBD1 (6 bases). Trimming stripped 0 bases from V and 4 bases from J, with 18 bases between. The CDR3 is made up of 17 amino acids. CDR1 is SGHTA, CDR2 FQGNSA, per germline. CDR3 sequence reads: CASSLASLGARGTEAFF. The DNA for the CDR3 is TGTGCCAGCAGCTTAGCGTCATTGGGGGCGCGAGGCACTGAAGCTTTCTTT.

This chain uses TRBV5-1 with TRBJ2-2; no clear D gene. The V and J ends lost 0 bases and 4 bases respectively, with 4 bases between them. The CDR3 is 13 residues long. Germline loops: CDR1 SGHRS, CDR2 YFSETQ. The CDR3 DNA reads TGCGCCAGCAGCTTGGGAGCCACCGGGGAGCTGTTTTTT. Translated, it gives CASSLGATGELFF.

The chain couples TRBV20-1 to TRBJ2-7, with D possibly TRBD1 on 5 matching bases. The CDR3 loop spans 11 amino acids. Trimming removed 3 bases at V and 4 bases at J, with 7 bases between. Per the germline V gene, CDR1 is DFQATT and CDR2 is SNEGSKA (reference sequence). DNA of the CDR3: TGCAGTGCTAGGGACAAATACGAGCAGTACGTC. This sequence encodes CSARDKYEQYV.

This rearrangement joins TRBV2 to TRBJ2-7; D possibly corresponds to TRBD1 (6 bases). Between the trimmed V and J ends, which lost 4 bases and 5 bases, there was a span of 15 bases. CDR1 is SNHLY and CDR2 is FYNNEI in the germline V gene. The CDR3 is made up of 14 amino acids. As DNA, the CDR3 is TGTGCCAGCAGTGCGCCAGGGGATGGGCACGAGCAGTACGTC. Translated, it gives CASSAPGDGHEQYV.

The CDR3 sequence: CASRLRGSDTGELFF. CDR3 nucleotides: TGTGCCAGCAGGTTACGGGGATCCGACACCGGGGAGCTGTTTTTT. The chain recombines TRBV11-2 with TRBJ2-2, with D possibly TRBD2 on 5 matching bases. Trimming cost V 6 bases and J 3 bases, with 14 bases left between them. The CDR3 totals 15 residues. Germline V gives CDR1 SGHAT, CDR2 FQNNGV.

The rearrangement joins TRBV28 to TRBJ2-7; no reliable D call. V lost 4 bases, J lost 4 bases, and 8 bases lay in between. The CDR3 spans 12 residues. Germline V gives CDR1 MDHEN, CDR2 SYDVKM. CDR3 protein: CASSSSKYEQYF. The CDR3 DNA is TGTGCCAGCAGTTCTTCAAAATACGAGCAGTACTTC.

The sample holds one count of this clone. The chain carries TRBV2 and TRBJ2-1, with 9 bases identical to TRBD1. CDR3 size: 14 residues. With 7 bases clipped from V and 8 bases from J, the junction kept 9 bases outside the gene matches. Per germline, CDR1 SNHLY and CDR2 FYNNEI. The CDR3 protein is CASISGQGQYEQFF. In nucleotides, the CDR3 is TGTGCCAGCATTTCGGGACAGGGTCAATATGAGCAGTTCTTC.

The chain is built from TRBV27 and TRBJ2-4, with 8 bases that match TRBD2. CDR1 MNHEY and CDR2 SMNVEV come from the germline V gene (reference sequence). The J segment lost 0 bases and the V segment lost 5 bases, leaving 15 bases of the junction unmatched. The CDR3 runs to 19 residues. Written as DNA, the CDR3 is TGTGCCAGCAGTCCAGTCGGGTGGCGGGAGGTACTAGCCAAAAACATTCAGTACTTC. It yields the protein CASSPVGWREVLAKNIQYF.

This clone was detected once. This rearrangement joins TRBV9 to TRBJ2-3, with D tentatively TRBD2 (7 bases). Germline CDR1 is SGDLS and CDR2 is YYNGEE. V was pared by 4 bases and J by 1 base, with 22 bases between. The CDR3 totals 18 residues. Here the CDR3 reads CASSTSEGGRFGTDTQYF. The CDR3 DNA reads TGTGCCAGCAGCACCTCAGAGGGGGGGCGATTTGGCACAGATACGCAGTATTTT.

The chain recombines TRBV18 with TRBJ1-1; no clear D gene. This CDR3 comprises 15 residues. The germline V and J ends were trimmed by 1 base and 5 bases, with 14 bases remaining between them. CDR1 is KGHSH, CDR2 LQKENI, per germline. CDR3 bases: TGTGCCAGCTCACCACTCTATGAAGTCGAAACTGAAGCTTTCTTT. This gives the protein CASSPLYEVETEAFF.

The chain carries TRBV11-3 and TRBJ2-2; 7 bases are a match to TRBD1. With V trimmed by 1 base and J by 3 bases, 5 bases remained unmatched. The CDR3 is 16 amino acids. Germline CDR1 SGHNT, CDR2 YENEEA. CDR3 region: CASSLGRTGDTGELFF. The CDR3 DNA reads TGTGCCAGCAGCTTAGGCCGAACAGGGGACACCGGGGAGCTGTTTTTT.

This clone was seen once. V usage is TRBV9 and J usage is TRBJ2-1; TRBD2 agrees at 7 bases. The CDR3 contains 18 residues. J lost 0 bases, V lost 1 base, and 10 bases had no gene match. CDR1 and CDR2 from the germline V gene are SGDLS and YYNGEE. CDR3 sequence: CASSVWASGLRSYNEQFF. The CDR3 DNA follows: TGTGCCAGCAGCGTATGGGCTAGCGGCCTTCGCTCCTACAATGAGCAGTTCTTC. Complete variable domain (other parts from reference TRBV9 and TRBJ2-1): DSGVTQTPKHLITATGQRVTLRCSPRSGDLSVYWYQQSLDQGLQFLIQYYNGEERAKGNILERFSAQQFPDLHSELNLSSLELGDSALYFCASSVWASGLRSYNEQFFGPGTRLTVL.

Of note for this clone: One end of the junction fails to match germline, which may point to a read error. This rearrangement joins TRBV4-3 to TRBJ2-5; TRBD1 or TRBD2 may be the D gene (6 bases each). Germline V gene lookup returns CDR1 LGHNA and CDR2 YSLEER. CDR3 length equals 15 residues. In DNA form, the CDR3 reads TGCGCCGGCAGCCTAGGGGGGAGACCCCAAGAGACCCAGTACTTC. Encoded protein: CAGSLGGRPQETQYF.

The V gene is TRBV30, the J gene TRBJ1-3; D is unclear. Between the trimmed V and J ends, which lost 0 bases and 4 bases, there was a span of 4 bases. CDR1 GTSNPN and CDR2 SVGIG come from the germline V gene (reference sequence). This CDR3 is 12 amino acids long. CDR3 protein: CAWSVSGNTIYF. The CDR3 DNA follows: TGTGCCTGGAGTGTATCCGGAAACACCATATATTTT.

The chain carries TRBV9 and TRBJ2-3; D is possibly TRBD2 (5 bases). This CDR3 comprises 17 residues. Germline-derived CDR1 and CDR2 are SGDLS and YYNGEE. The V end lost 3 bases, the J end lost 3 bases, and 20 bases lay between the germline ends. The chain's CDR3 is CASSGGPPSRNTDTQYF. The CDR3, as DNA: TGTGCCAGCAGCGGAGGCCCACCTAGCCGGAATACAGATACGCAGTATTTT.

In this sample, this clone turned up once. The V and J genes are TRBV20-1 and TRBJ2-2; unclear D gene. Between the trimmed V and J ends, which lost 6 bases and 7 bases, there was a span of 9 bases. The CDR3 runs to 11 residues. Germline CDR1 and CDR2: DFQATT and SNEGSKA (reference sequence). CDR3 bases: TGCAGTGCATGGGCAAGCGGGGAGCTGTTTTTT. Its protein is CSAWASGELFF.

The chain has TRBV4-1 and TRBJ1-2, with 9 bases lining up with TRBD1. The CDR3 length is 15 residues. Germline V gives CDR1 MGHRA, CDR2 YSYEKL. The V gene end was trimmed by 1 base and the J gene end by 4 bases; junction bases not matched to a gene: 4. The CDR3: CASSQGQGVSYGYTF. In DNA, the CDR3 is TGCGCCAGCAGCCAAGGACAGGGGGTTAGCTATGGCTACACCTTC.

V and J are TRBV5-8 and TRBJ1-5, with D uncertain. V gave up 5 bases and J gave up 5 bases, with 14 bases separating them. From germline, CDR1 is SGHTS and CDR2 YDEGEE. The CDR3 is made up of 14 amino acids. The CDR3 is CASSYGSGHQPQHF. The CDR3 DNA is TGTGCCAGCAGTTACGGGAGTGGCCATCAGCCCCAGCATTTT. Looking up the rest from reference TRBV5-8 and TRBJ1-5 gives the full variable domain: EAGVTQSPTHLIKTRGQQATLRCSPISGHTSVYWYQQALGLGLQFLLWYDEGEERNRGNFPPRFSGRQFPNYSSELNVNALELEDSALYLCASSYGSGHQPQHFGDGTRLSIL.

This rearrangement joins TRBV11-3 to TRBJ2-1, with 11 nucleotides matching TRBD1. V shed 5 bases, J shed 9 bases, and the junction held 3 bases outside the gene matches. The CDR3 loop spans 13 amino acids. Germline lookup yields CDR1 SGHNT and CDR2 YENEEA. CDR3 protein: CASSLDRGPEQFF. The CDR3 bases are TGTGCCAGCAGCCTGGACAGGGGGCCTGAGCAGTTCTTC. Filled out from reference TRBV11-3 and TRBJ2-1, the complete variable domain reads EAGVVQSPRYKIIEKKQPVAFWCNPISGHNTLYWYLQNLGQGPELLIRYENEEAVDDSQLPKDRFSAERLKGVDSTLKIQPAELGDSAVYLCASSLDRGPEQFFGPGTRLTVL.